These 16 T cell receptor beta chains share one sample of origin, sequenced in a study of blood T cell repertoires in COVID-19. Method: immunoSEQ multiplex PCR; TCRdb's copy keeps in-frame clones and lacks some. The sample lists over 300,000 clones, 90% occurring once. The sample comprised peripheral blood. Receptor source: a man in his late teens or twenties with active or convalescent COVID-19.

The chain is built from TRBV27 and TRBJ1-5; 9 nucleotides align to TRBD1. Per germline, CDR1 MNHEY and CDR2 SMNVEV (reference sequence). The J segment lost 4 bases and the V segment lost 10 bases, leaving 8 bases of the junction unmatched. The CDR3 totals 14 residues. CDR3 nucleotides: TGTGCCACCCGCCGGGACAGGGAAAATCAGCCCCAGCATTTT. It encodes CATRRDRENQPQHF.

V gene TRBV4-2 combines with J gene TRBJ2-5, with D possibly matching TRBD1 (5 bases). Trimming took 0 bases from V and 4 from J, leaving 9 bases between them. CDR1 is LGHNA, CDR2 YNFKEQ, per germline. This CDR3 region has 14 residues. CDR3 residues: CASSQDLGVETQYF. The CDR3 DNA follows: TGTGCCAGCAGCCAAGATCTAGGGGTAGAGACCCAGTACTTC.

The chain has TRBV5-1 and TRBJ2-1; TRBD2 matches 15 bases. Germline V CDR1 and CDR2: SGHRS, YFSETQ. This CDR3 contains 16 residues. Trimming removed 4 bases from V and 4 bases from J; junction bases left unmatched: 3. The CDR3: CASSPGTSGGYNEQFF. CDR3 bases: TGCGCCAGCAGCCCCGGGACTAGCGGGGGGTACAATGAGCAGTTCTTC.

V usage is TRBV24-1 and J usage is TRBJ2-1; D is perhaps TRBD2 (5 bases). The germline CDR1 and CDR2 sequences are KGHDR and SFDVKD. This CDR3 is built from 14 residues. The germline V and J ends were trimmed by 6 bases and 4 bases, with 12 bases remaining between them. The CDR3 reads CATSKGSGYNEQFF. DNA for the CDR3: TGTGCCACCAGTAAAGGGAGTGGGTACAATGAGCAGTTCTTC.

The chain carries TRBV6-5 and TRBJ2-3; 7 positions match TRBD1. The ends lost 7 bases at V and 4 bases at J; junction bases unmatched: 8. The germline CDR1 and CDR2 sequences are MNHEY and SVGAGI. This CDR3 contains 14 residues. This CDR3 is CASKGQLGPDTQYF. In DNA, the CDR3 is TGTGCCAGCAAGGGACAGCTGGGACCAGATACGCAGTATTTT.

V is TRBV4-1 and J is TRBJ2-7; TRBD2 matches at 9 bases. CDR1 and CDR2 from the germline V gene are MGHRA and YSYEKL. The CDR3 covers 15 residues. V was pared by 4 bases and J by 4 bases, with 8 bases of the junction left unmatched. DNA of the CDR3: TGCGCCAGCAGCCCGGATAGCGGGAGTATGTACGAGCAGTACTTC. Its protein product is CASSPDSGSMYEQYF.

The chain is built from TRBV5-6 and TRBJ1-4; D perhaps matches TRBD1 (5 bases). V lost 0 bases and J lost 0, with 12 bases in between. The CDR3 length is 17 residues. Germline CDR1 SGHDT, CDR2 YYEEEE. CDR3 loop: CASSLVRGTATNEKLFF. The DNA of the CDR3 is TGTGCCAGCAGCTTGGTGCGGGGGACCGCAACTAATGAAAAACTGTTTTTT.

The rearrangement uses TRBV28 and TRBJ1-1, with TRBD1 as a possible D gene (6 bases). Germline V lookup: CDR1 MDHEN, CDR2 SYDVKM. Between the trimmed V and J ends, which lost 6 bases and 1 base, there was a span of 12 bases. The CDR3 spans 14 residues. Here the CDR3 DNA reads TGTGCCAGCAGACCTACAGGGACGAACACTGAAGCTTTCTTT. Protein product: CASRPTGTNTEAFF.

The chain joins TRBV19 to TRBJ1-5; the D gene is possibly TRBD1 (6 bases). Germline-derived CDR1 and CDR2 are LNHDA and SQIVND (reference sequence). The CDR3 sequence is 14 residues long. The V end was cut by 6 bases, the J end by 7 bases, with 16 bases between. CDR3 nucleotides: TGTGCCAGTAGAAATACAGGGAGTGGGCAGCCCCAGCATTTT. This gives the protein CASRNTGSGQPQHF.

The gene calls are TRBV28 and TRBJ2-5; 9 nucleotides match TRBD2. V shed 3 bases and J 4 bases; nucleotides not matched to a gene: 3. Germline V lookup: CDR1 MDHEN, CDR2 SYDVKM. This CDR3 region has 14 residues. The CDR3 sequence: CASSLGLASETQYF. Here the CDR3 DNA reads TGTGCCAGCAGTTTGGGACTAGCCTCAGAGACCCAGTACTTC.

This clone was counted a few times. The genes are TRBV6-5 and TRBJ2-1; 13 positions match TRBD2. The CDR3 has 15 amino acids. Germline values: CDR1 MNHEY, CDR2 SVGAGI. The V and J ends lost 5 bases and 4 bases, in that order; junction bases with no gene match: 2. As DNA, the CDR3 is TGTGCCAGCAGTCGGACTAGCGGGAGTTACAATGAGCAGTTCTTC. The encoded protein is CASSRTSGSYNEQFF.

The sample holds one count of this clone. The gene calls are TRBV5-6 and TRBJ1-4, with a weak D call TRBD1 (6 bases). The germline V and J ends were trimmed by 4 bases and 8 bases, with 12 bases remaining between them. The CDR3 covers 13 residues. Germline CDR1 and CDR2: SGHDT and YYEEEE. The CDR3 bases are TGTGCCAGCAGCCCTGCAGGGGACGAAAAACTGTTTTTT. This encodes CASSPAGDEKLFF.

The V gene is TRBV7-2, the J gene TRBJ1-5; 8 bases line up with TRBD1. Germline V lookup: CDR1 SGHTA, CDR2 FQGNSA. V gave up 1 base and J gave up 6 bases; unmatched junction bases: 5. This CDR3 contains 15 residues. Here the CDR3 DNA reads TGTGCCAGCAGCTTAGGGACAGGGATCGGTCAGCCCCAGCATTTT. Residues: CASSLGTGIGQPQHF.

The V gene is TRBV6-2 or TRBV6-3, the J gene TRBJ2-7; 9 bases are a match to TRBD2. The CDR3 extends over 15 amino acids. The junction had 5 bases not matched to a gene; V was cut back by 4 bases and J by 1 base. CDR1 and CDR2 (germline): MNHEY, SVGEGT. CDR3 loop: CASSFGLARSYEQYF. CDR3 nucleotides: TGTGCCAGCAGTTTCGGACTAGCGCGATCCTACGAGCAGTACTTC.

V is TRBV7-9 and J is TRBJ1-5, with unresolved D. V dropped 5 bases and J dropped 11 bases, with 16 bases sitting between them. CDR1 and CDR2 (germline): SEHNR, FQNEAQ (reference sequence). This CDR3 has 13 residues. CDR3 amino acids: CASSRLLEGTQHF. The CDR3, as DNA: TGTGCCAGCAGCCGTCTACTCGAGGGAACCCAGCATTTT.

This clone came up a few times. CDR3 bases: TGTGCCAGCAGTTTCGGGGGCAATCAGCCCCAGCATTTT. It translates to CASSFGGNQPQHF. This chain joins TRBV12-3 or TRBV12-4 and TRBJ1-5; D remains ambiguous. Trimming took off 3 bases at V and 2 bases at J, with 5 bases between the two ends. This CDR3 has 13 amino acids.